One and the same sample provided the 8 T cell receptor beta chains below, sequenced in a study of cytomegalovirus exposure and HLA in healthy donors. Primers for the PCR totalled 60 Vbeta and 13 Jbeta. The assay was immunoSEQ multiplex PCR, and TCRdb's table has in-frame clones only and misses some. The table lists 120,000 or so clones, over 80% of them singletons. The sequenced sample was PBMCs. These receptors came from a man younger than 30 in good health and CMV-seropositive.

The V gene is TRBV9, the J gene TRBJ1-3; 8 nucleotides align to TRBD1. Germline lookup yields CDR1 SGDLS and CDR2 YYNGEE. V trimming: 7 bases; J trimming: 3 bases; junction bases outside the gene matches: 15. The CDR3 is 17 amino acids. CDR3 sequence reads: CASGTPKDREVGNTIYF. In DNA form, the CDR3 reads TGTGCCAGCGGAACGCCCAAGGACAGGGAGGTTGGAAACACCATATATTTT.

The rearrangement uses TRBV6-6 and TRBJ1-3; 7 bases fit TRBD1. Germline CDR1 is MNHNY and CDR2 is SVGAGI (reference sequence). V shed 8 bases, J shed 0 bases, and the junction held 4 bases outside the gene matches. CDR3 length equals 14 residues. CDR3 sequence reads: CASGGQPSGNTIYF. The CDR3 DNA is TGTGCCAGCGGGGGACAGCCCTCTGGAAACACCATATATTTT.

The chain employs TRBV7-9 and TRBJ1-6; TRBD1 matches at 7 bases. The junction had 9 bases not matched to a gene; V was cut back by 6 bases and J by 10 bases. From germline, CDR1 is SEHNR and CDR2 FQNEAQ (reference sequence). The CDR3 has 14 residues. CDR3 sequence reads: CASRPTGERSPLHF. The CDR3 DNA follows: TGTGCCAGCAGACCAACAGGGGAAAGGTCACCCCTCCACTTT.

The chain is built from TRBV19 and TRBJ2-7, with TRBD1 as a possible D gene (5 bases). Germline CDR1 reads LNHDA; CDR2 reads SQIVND (reference sequence). Trimming took 7 bases from V and 0 from J, leaving 13 bases between them. The CDR3 has 14 amino acids. The CDR3 reads CASNPGQHSYEQYF. Here the CDR3 DNA reads TGTGCCAGTAACCCAGGACAACACTCCTACGAGCAGTACTTC.

The chain links TRBV11-3 to TRBJ2-1; 14 bases are a match to TRBD2. Germline-derived CDR1 and CDR2 are SGHNT and YENEEA. Unmatched junction bases numbered 6, after V lost 1 base and J lost 4 bases. The CDR3 is 18 amino acids. The CDR3 reads CASSLGGLAGAPYNEQFF. Here the CDR3 DNA reads TGTGCCAGCAGCTTAGGGGGACTAGCGGGGGCTCCTTACAATGAGCAGTTCTTC.

The chain recombines TRBV4-1 with TRBJ1-4; D ambiguous. The CDR3 runs 14 residues. V shed 4 bases and J shed 6 bases, with 12 bases lying between them. Germline values: CDR1 MGHRA, CDR2 YSYEKL. The CDR3 bases are TGCGCCAGCAGCCCCGGCGGGCCCGATGAAAAACTGTTTTTT. Translation: CASSPGGPDEKLFF.

V is TRBV30 and J is TRBJ2-2; weak D call: TRBD1 (6 bases). The CDR3 extends over 15 amino acids. Germline CDR1 GTSNPN, CDR2 SVGIG (reference sequence). V lost 1 base and J 7 bases, leaving 16 bases between the germline ends. Here the CDR3 reads CAWSAAGDYGGELFF. The CDR3 nucleotides read TGTGCCTGGAGTGCAGCAGGGGATTACGGCGGGGAGCTGTTTTTT.

A single count supports this clone. The rearrangement joins TRBV5-1 to TRBJ2-1, with a possible D match to TRBD1 (6 bases). This CDR3 region has 15 residues. V dropped 2 bases and J dropped 3 bases, with 12 bases sitting between them. Germline CDR1 SGHRS, CDR2 YFSETQ. Written as DNA, the CDR3 is TGCGCCAGCAGCTTACAGGGTCAGGACTACAATGAGCAGTTCTTC. Protein product: CASSLQGQDYNEQFF.